The next 28 T cell receptor beta chains were all read from a single sample in a study of cytomegalovirus exposure and HLA in healthy donors. PCR amplification relied on 60 Vbeta primers (plus 13 Jbeta primers). Method: immunoSEQ multiplex PCR; TCRdb's copy keeps in-frame clones and lacks some. Its listing shows more than 35,000 clones. The sample was PBMCs. The receptors originated from a man aged 25-45 years in good health and CMV-seronegative.

V and J are TRBV9 and TRBJ2-5; possibly TRBD1 for D (6 bases). V was shortened by 0 bases and J by 4 bases, with 10 bases between the two germline ends. CDR1 SGDLS and CDR2 YYNGEE come from the germline V gene. This CDR3 has 14 amino acids. CDR3 coding DNA: TGTGCCAGCAGCGTAGGTTCAGGGGCAGAGACCCAGTACTTC. It codes for CASSVGSGAETQYF.

The chain carries TRBV5-1 and TRBJ2-2; no firm D call. V lost 3 bases, J lost 6 bases, and 15 bases lay in between. This CDR3 has 15 amino acids. CDR1 and CDR2 from the germline V gene are SGHRS and YFSETQ. CDR3 amino acids: CASSSLGGVAGELFF. In DNA form, the CDR3 reads TGCGCCAGCAGCTCGTTAGGTGGAGTCGCCGGGGAGCTGTTTTTT.

The genes are TRBV19 and TRBJ1-1, with a possible D match to TRBD1 (5 bases). Germline V gives CDR1 LNHDA, CDR2 SQIVND (reference sequence). This CDR3 has 16 amino acids. The germline V and J ends were trimmed by 7 bases and 0 bases, with 18 bases remaining between them. The CDR3: CASTRDSGFVNTEAFF. The CDR3 nucleotides read TGTGCCAGTACCAGGGACTCAGGGTTCGTGAACACTGAAGCTTTCTTT.

The V call is TRBV9, the J call TRBJ1-2; D possibly corresponds to TRBD1 (5 bases). V gave up 0 bases and J gave up 3 bases, with 12 bases separating them. From germline, CDR1 is SGDLS and CDR2 YYNGEE. The CDR3 has 15 amino acids. Here the CDR3 reads CASSVDGGVHYGYTF. The CDR3, as DNA: TGTGCCAGCAGCGTAGACGGAGGGGTTCACTATGGCTACACCTTC.

This chain connects TRBV19 to TRBJ1-5; 9 bases match TRBD1. This CDR3 is built from 16 residues. CDR1 and CDR2 from the germline V gene are LNHDA and SQIVND (reference sequence). The V segment lost 3 bases and the J segment 0 bases; nucleotides outside the gene matches: 3. The CDR3 region has the DNA TGTGCCAGTAGTATTCCGACAGGGGGTAGCAATCAGCCCCAGCATTTT. It yields the protein CASSIPTGGSNQPQHF.

The chain carries TRBV4-1 and TRBJ1-2, with D hard to call. V lost 0 bases and J lost 4, with 18 bases in between. Per germline, CDR1 MGHRA and CDR2 YSYEKL. The CDR3 has 17 residues. CDR3 residues: CASSQEPFRRRPYGYTF. CDR3 nucleotides: TGCGCCAGCAGCCAAGAACCGTTTAGGAGGAGACCCTATGGCTACACCTTC.

The J gene is TRBJ2-2, the V gene TRBV5-1, with TRBD2 matching 10 bases. Looked up from germline, CDR1 is SGHRS and CDR2 is YFSETQ. The CDR3 is 17 residues long. The V segment lost 4 bases and the J segment 2 bases; nucleotides outside the gene matches: 8. CDR3 DNA sequence: TGCGCCAGCAGCCCGCGGACTAGCGGAGATAACACCGGGGAGCTGTTTTTT. This gives the protein CASSPRTSGDNTGELFF.

The gene calls are TRBV9 and TRBJ2-3; D not resolved. Germline V gene data show CDR1 as SGDLS and CDR2 as YYNGEE. This CDR3 region has 14 residues. V lost 0 bases and J lost 4, with 9 bases in between. The CDR3 DNA is TGTGCCAGCAGCGTAGTACCGAGGTCAGATACGCAGTATTTT. This gives the protein CASSVVPRSDTQYF.

The chain is built from TRBV4-1 and TRBJ1-2; D may be TRBD1 (5 bases). Trimming removed 1 base at V and 8 bases at J, with 17 bases between. The germline CDR1 and CDR2 sequences are MGHRA and YSYEKL. The CDR3 covers 15 residues. CDR3: CASSQAGGGVGGYTF. CDR3 nucleotides: TGCGCCAGCAGCCAAGCCGGTGGGGGGGTCGGCGGCTACACCTTC.

The rearrangement uses TRBV5-5 and TRBJ2-7; D is ambiguous. This CDR3 region has 12 residues. In germline, CDR1 is SGHKS, CDR2 YYEKEE (reference sequence). Trimming removed 3 bases from V and 2 bases from J, with 6 bases in between. DNA for the CDR3: TGTGCCAGCAGCTCACACCCCTACGAGCAGTACTTC. Residues: CASSSHPYEQYF.

CDR3 loop: CASSLGGLAGAYEQYF. The CDR3 DNA follows: TGTGCCAGCAGTTTAGGGGGACTAGCGGGAGCCTACGAGCAGTACTTC. The rearrangement uses TRBV27 and TRBJ2-7; TRBD2 aligns across 14 bases. With 2 bases clipped from V and 2 bases from J, the junction kept 2 bases outside the gene matches. The CDR3 is 16 amino acids. Germline CDR1 is MNHEY and CDR2 is SMNVEV (reference sequence).

J is TRBJ1-2 and V is TRBV7-8; D perhaps matches TRBD1 (5 bases). V dropped 4 bases and J dropped 4 bases, with 16 bases sitting between them. Germline V gene data show CDR1 as SGHVS and CDR2 as FQNEAQ. This CDR3 spans 15 amino acids. CDR3 DNA sequence: TGTGCCAGCAGCTCCACTAGGGGCGGGGGCTATGGCTACACCTTC. Translated: CASSSTRGGGYGYTF.

V gene TRBV29-1 combines with J gene TRBJ2-5; D is undetermined. CDR1 SQVTM and CDR2 ANQGSEA come from the germline V gene. Trimming removed 7 bases at V and 0 bases at J, with 12 bases between. The CDR3 is made up of 13 amino acids. The CDR3 nucleotides are TGCAGCGGTCTCCCTACGTACCAAGAGACCCAGTACTTC. It encodes CSGLPTYQETQYF.

J is TRBJ1-1 and V is TRBV30; D remains unclear. This CDR3 is built from 12 residues. V lost 7 bases and J 5 bases, leaving 14 bases between the germline ends. Germline V gene sequence: CDR1 GTSNPN, CDR2 SVGIG (reference sequence). The CDR3, as DNA: TGTGCCTTGAGCAGCGGAATGACTGAAGCTTTCTTT. Translation gives CALSSGMTEAFF.

The chain has TRBV6-1 and TRBJ2-7; possible D gene TRBD1, 6 bases. The germline V and J ends were trimmed by 6 bases and 1 base, with 10 bases remaining between them. Looked up from germline, CDR1 is MNHNS and CDR2 is SASEGT. The length of the CDR3 is 13 residues. The CDR3 loop is CASSRTESYEQYF. The CDR3 coding sequence is TGTGCCAGCAGCCGGACAGAATCCTACGAGCAGTACTTC.

The rearrangement joins TRBV5-6 to TRBJ1-4, with 8 nucleotides matching TRBD1. Germline trimming cut 3 bases from V and 8 bases from J; bases unmatched to any gene: 9. Germline CDR1 SGHDT, CDR2 YYEEEE. The CDR3 covers 15 residues. This chain's CDR3 is CASSSDRGVGEKLFF. Written as DNA, the CDR3 is TGTGCCAGCAGCTCCGACAGGGGTGTAGGGGAAAAACTGTTTTTT.

The chain carries TRBV6-5 and TRBJ1-2; 10 nucleotides line up with TRBD1. V gave up 2 bases and J gave up 5 bases; unmatched junction bases: 8. Germline V gene sequence: CDR1 MNHEY, CDR2 SVGAGI. This CDR3 contains 16 residues. The CDR3 region is CASSYQGTGVGYGYTF. The CDR3 DNA reads as TGTGCCAGCAGTTACCAGGGGACAGGGGTCGGGTATGGCTACACCTTC.

J is TRBJ1-6 and V is TRBV28; D is perhaps TRBD1 (5 bases). This CDR3 spans 15 amino acids. V lost 6 bases, J lost 7 bases, and 16 bases lay in between. Germline V lookup: CDR1 MDHEN, CDR2 SYDVKM. The CDR3, as DNA: TGTGCCAGCAGCCCCTCGGCAGGGCCGAATTCACCCCTCCACTTT. Its translation is CASSPSAGPNSPLHF.

CDR3 region: CASSLAGLDSPLHF. The CDR3 nucleotides are TGCGCCAGCAGCTTGGCGGGGTTGGATTCACCCCTCCACTTT. This chain connects TRBV5-1 to TRBJ1-6; D not certain. This CDR3 spans 14 amino acids. From germline, CDR1 is SGHRS and CDR2 YFSETQ. With 0 bases removed from V and 8 bases from J, the gap between germline ends came to 9 bases.

The chain employs TRBV11-3 and TRBJ2-7, with a weak D call TRBD2 (5 bases). V gave up 6 bases and J gave up 7 bases, with 10 bases separating them. The germline gives CDR1 SGHNT, CDR2 YENEEA. The CDR3 contains 11 residues. The DNA for the CDR3 is TGTGCCAGCAGTCGTTCGGGGGAGCAGTACTTC. Amino acid sequence: CASSRSGEQYF. The entire variable domain, with the rest obtained from reference TRBV11-3 and TRBJ2-7, is as follows: EAGVVQSPRYKIIEKKQPVAFWCNPISGHNTLYWYLQNLGQGPELLIRYENEEAVDDSQLPKDRFSAERLKGVDSTLKIQPAELGDSAVYLCASSRSGEQYFGPGTRLTVT.

The J gene is TRBJ2-5, the V gene TRBV30, with a tentative D call TRBD1 (6 bases). The end of the DNA aligns better with TRBJ2-7, so the J call may be wrong. Germline CDR1 is GTSNPN and CDR2 is SVGIG (reference sequence). The CDR3 totals 14 residues. CDR3: CAWSPLVTGSEQYF. The CDR3 nucleotides are TGTGCCTGGAGTCCATTGGTTACAGGGAGCGAGCAGTACTTC.

The chain carries TRBV4-2 and TRBJ2-1, with 7 bases that match TRBD1. CDR3 length: 17 residues. V trimming: 0 bases; J trimming: 6 bases; junction bases outside the gene matches: 11. Germline V gene lookup returns CDR1 LGHNA and CDR2 YNFKEQ. CDR3 loop: CASSQDRAGGWPNEQFF. The CDR3 DNA is TGTGCCAGCAGCCAAGATCGTGCAGGGGGATGGCCCAATGAGCAGTTCTTC.

The rearrangement joins TRBV6-5 to TRBJ2-5; the match to TRBD2 covers 11 bases. The germline V gene encodes CDR1 MNHEY and CDR2 SVGAGI. The V gene end was trimmed by 5 bases and the J gene end by 4 bases; junction bases not matched to a gene: 6. The CDR3 runs 15 residues. The CDR3 DNA reads TGTGCCAGCAGTATTACCGGGACTAGCGGAGAGACCCAGTACTTC. Encoded protein: CASSITGTSGETQYF.

The rearrangement joins TRBV7-6 to TRBJ2-5; the match to TRBD2 covers 7 bases. V shed 5 bases and J 1 base; nucleotides not matched to a gene: 7. The CDR3 covers 15 residues. The germline V gene has CDR1 SGHVS and CDR2 FNYEAQ. Here the CDR3 reads CASSVGGLLQETQYF. DNA for the CDR3: TGTGCCAGCAGCGTGGGGGGACTACTCCAAGAGACCCAGTACTTC.

J is TRBJ2-3 and V is TRBV2, with a weak D call TRBD2 (5 bases). The length of the CDR3 is 14 residues. Germline CDR1 and CDR2: SNHLY and FYNNEI. Between the trimmed V and J ends, which lost 2 bases and 0 bases, there was a span of 6 bases. CDR3 in amino acids: CASSELASTDTQYF. CDR3 DNA: TGTGCCAGCAGTGAACTAGCTAGCACAGATACGCAGTATTTT.

The chain couples TRBV9 to TRBJ2-5, with TRBD1 matching 9 bases. CDR3 length: 16 amino acids. Unmatched junction bases numbered 9, after V lost 2 bases and J lost 4 bases. Germline V lookup: CDR1 SGDLS, CDR2 YYNGEE. CDR3 loop: CASSVTGTGFLETQYF. Here the CDR3 DNA reads TGTGCCAGCAGCGTGACCGGGACAGGGTTTTTAGAGACCCAGTACTTC.

J is TRBJ1-3 and V is TRBV4-3; 8 nucleotides line up with TRBD1. Germline V gene sequence: CDR1 LGHNA, CDR2 YSLEER. The trim removed 0 bases at V and 12 bases at J, leaving 7 bases unmatched. This CDR3 has 14 residues. The CDR3 DNA follows: TGCGCCAGCAGCCAAGATGGGACCACAGGGGGCATATATTTT. This sequence encodes CASSQDGTTGGIYF.

The chain combines TRBV4-2 with TRBJ2-7, with 7 bases aligning to TRBD1. After removal of 3 bases from V and 2 bases from J, the junction contained 7 bases not matched to a gene. CDR3 length equals 15 residues. Germline lookup yields CDR1 LGHNA and CDR2 YNFKEQ. CDR3 amino acids: CASSQEQGPAYEQYF. The DNA for the CDR3 is TGTGCCAGCAGCCAGGAACAGGGGCCTGCCTACGAGCAGTACTTC.